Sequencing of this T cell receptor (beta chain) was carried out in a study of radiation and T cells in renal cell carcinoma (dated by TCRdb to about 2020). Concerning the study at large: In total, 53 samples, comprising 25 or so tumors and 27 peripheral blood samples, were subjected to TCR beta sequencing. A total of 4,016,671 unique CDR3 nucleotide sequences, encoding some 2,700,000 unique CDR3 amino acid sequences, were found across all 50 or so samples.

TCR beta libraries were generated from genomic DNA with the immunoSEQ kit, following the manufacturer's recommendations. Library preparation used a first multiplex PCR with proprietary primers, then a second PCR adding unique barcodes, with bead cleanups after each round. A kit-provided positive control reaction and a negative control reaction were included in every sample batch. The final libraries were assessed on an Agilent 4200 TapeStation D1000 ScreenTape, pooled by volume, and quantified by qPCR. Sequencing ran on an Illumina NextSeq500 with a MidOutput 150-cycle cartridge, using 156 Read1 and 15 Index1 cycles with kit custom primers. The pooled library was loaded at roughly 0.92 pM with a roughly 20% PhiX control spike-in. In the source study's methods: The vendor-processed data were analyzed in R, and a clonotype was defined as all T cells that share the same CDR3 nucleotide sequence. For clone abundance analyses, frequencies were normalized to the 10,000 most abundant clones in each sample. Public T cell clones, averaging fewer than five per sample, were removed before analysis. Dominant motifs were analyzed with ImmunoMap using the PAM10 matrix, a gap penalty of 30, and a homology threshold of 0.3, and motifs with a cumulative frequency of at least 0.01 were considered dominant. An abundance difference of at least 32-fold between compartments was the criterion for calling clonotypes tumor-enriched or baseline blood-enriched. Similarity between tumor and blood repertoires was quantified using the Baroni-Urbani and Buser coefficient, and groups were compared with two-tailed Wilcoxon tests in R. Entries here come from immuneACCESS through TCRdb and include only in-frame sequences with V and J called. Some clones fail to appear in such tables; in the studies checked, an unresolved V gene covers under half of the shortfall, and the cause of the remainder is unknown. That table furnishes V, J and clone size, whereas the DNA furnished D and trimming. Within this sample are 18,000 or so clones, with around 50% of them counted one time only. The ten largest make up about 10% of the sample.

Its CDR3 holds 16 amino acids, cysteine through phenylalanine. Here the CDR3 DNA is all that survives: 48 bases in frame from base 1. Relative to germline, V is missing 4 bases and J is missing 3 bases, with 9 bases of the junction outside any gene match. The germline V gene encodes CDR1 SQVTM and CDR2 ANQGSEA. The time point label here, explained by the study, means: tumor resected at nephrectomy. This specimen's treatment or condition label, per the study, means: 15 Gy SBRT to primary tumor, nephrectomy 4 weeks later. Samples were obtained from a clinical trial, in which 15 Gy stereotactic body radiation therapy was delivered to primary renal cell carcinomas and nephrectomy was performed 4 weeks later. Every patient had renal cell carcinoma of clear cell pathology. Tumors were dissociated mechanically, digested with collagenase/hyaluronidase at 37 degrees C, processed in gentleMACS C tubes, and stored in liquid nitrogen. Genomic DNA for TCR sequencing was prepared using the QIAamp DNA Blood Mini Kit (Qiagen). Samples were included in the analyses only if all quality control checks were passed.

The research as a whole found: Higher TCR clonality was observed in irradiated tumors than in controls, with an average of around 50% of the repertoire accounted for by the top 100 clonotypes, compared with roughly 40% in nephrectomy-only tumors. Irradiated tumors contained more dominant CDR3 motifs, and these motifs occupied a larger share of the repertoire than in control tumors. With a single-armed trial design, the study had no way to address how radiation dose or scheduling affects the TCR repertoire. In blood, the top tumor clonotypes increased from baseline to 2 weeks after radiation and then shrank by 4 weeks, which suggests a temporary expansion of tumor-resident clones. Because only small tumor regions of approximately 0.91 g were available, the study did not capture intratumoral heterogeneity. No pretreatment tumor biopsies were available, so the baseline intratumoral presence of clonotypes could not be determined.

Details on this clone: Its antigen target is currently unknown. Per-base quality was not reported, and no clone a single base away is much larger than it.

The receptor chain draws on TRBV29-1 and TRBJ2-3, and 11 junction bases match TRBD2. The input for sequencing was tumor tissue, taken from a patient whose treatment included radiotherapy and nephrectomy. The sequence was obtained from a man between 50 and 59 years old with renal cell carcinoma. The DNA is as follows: TGCAGCGTTGTGTCGACTAGCGGGATCAGGACAGATACGCAGTATTTT. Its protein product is CSVVSTSGIRTDTQYF.